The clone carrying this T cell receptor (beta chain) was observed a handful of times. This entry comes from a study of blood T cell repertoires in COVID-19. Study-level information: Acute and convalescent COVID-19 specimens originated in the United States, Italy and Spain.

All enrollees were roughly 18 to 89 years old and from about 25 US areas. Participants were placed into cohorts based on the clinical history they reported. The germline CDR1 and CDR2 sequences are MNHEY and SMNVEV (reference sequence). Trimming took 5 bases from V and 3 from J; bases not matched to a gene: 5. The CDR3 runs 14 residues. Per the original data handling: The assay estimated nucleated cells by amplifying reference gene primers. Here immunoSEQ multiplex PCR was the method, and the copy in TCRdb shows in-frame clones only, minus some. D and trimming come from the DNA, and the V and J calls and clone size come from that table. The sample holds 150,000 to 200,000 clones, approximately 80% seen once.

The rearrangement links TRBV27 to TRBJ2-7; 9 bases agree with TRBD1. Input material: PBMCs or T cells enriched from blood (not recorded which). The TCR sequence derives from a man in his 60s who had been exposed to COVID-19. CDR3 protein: CASSTRTGDYEQYF. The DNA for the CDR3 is TGTGCCAGCAGTACGCGGACAGGGGACTACGAGCAGTACTTC.